The present T cell receptor (beta chain) was sequenced within a study of T cell responses to AZD1222 COVID-19 vaccine. TCRdb's copy holds only in-frame clones and misses some; the assay was immunoSEQ multiplex PCR. The table lists some 120,000 clones, about 90% of them singletons. Germline values: CDR1 MNHNS, CDR2 SASEGT. The CDR3 has 17 amino acids. V was pared by 4 bases and J by 2 bases, with 11 bases of the junction left unmatched. The clonotype originates from an adult in good health. The material was peripheral blood, obtained on day 0 of AZD1222 vaccination. V usage is TRBV6-1 and J usage is TRBJ1-5; 7 nucleotides line up with TRBD1. The CDR3 is CASSGGRQGVGNQPQHF. For the CDR3, the DNA is TGTGCCAGCAGTGGAGGTCGACAGGGTGTCGGCAATCAGCCCCAGCATTTT.